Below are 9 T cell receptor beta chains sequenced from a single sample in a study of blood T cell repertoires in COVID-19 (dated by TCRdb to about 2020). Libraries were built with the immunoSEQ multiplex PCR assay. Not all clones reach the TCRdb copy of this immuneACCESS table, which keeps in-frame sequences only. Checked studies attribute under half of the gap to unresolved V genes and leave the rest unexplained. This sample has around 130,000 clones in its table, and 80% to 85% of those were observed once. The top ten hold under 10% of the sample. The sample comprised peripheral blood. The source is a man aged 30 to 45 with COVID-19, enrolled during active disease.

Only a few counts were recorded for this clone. The CDR3, as DNA: TGTGCCAGTAGTATGGGCCCCGGGGACAGTCAGCCCCAGCATTTT. Translation gives CASSMGPGDSQPQHF. The chain links TRBV19 to TRBJ1-5; 7 bases agree with TRBD1. J was trimmed by 6 bases and V by 3 bases; bases with no gene match: 8. Germline V gene sequence: CDR1 LNHDA, CDR2 SQIVND (reference sequence). The CDR3 runs to 15 residues.

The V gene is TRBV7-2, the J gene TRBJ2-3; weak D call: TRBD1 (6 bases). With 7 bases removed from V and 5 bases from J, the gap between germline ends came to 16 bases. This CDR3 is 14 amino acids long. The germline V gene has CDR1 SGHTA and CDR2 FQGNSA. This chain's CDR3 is CASTSGVVGDTQYF. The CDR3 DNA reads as TGTGCCAGCACATCAGGGGTGGTAGGAGATACGCAGTATTTT.

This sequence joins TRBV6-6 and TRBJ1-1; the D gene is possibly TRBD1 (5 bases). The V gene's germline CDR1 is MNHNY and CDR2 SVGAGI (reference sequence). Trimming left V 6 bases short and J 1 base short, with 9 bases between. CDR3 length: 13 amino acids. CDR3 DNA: TGTGCCAGCAGACCCCAGGGGAACACTGAAGCTTTCTTT. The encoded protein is CASRPQGNTEAFF.

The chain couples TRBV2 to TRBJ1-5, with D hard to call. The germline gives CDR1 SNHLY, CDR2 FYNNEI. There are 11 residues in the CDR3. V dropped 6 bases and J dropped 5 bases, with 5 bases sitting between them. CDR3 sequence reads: CASSLDQPQHF. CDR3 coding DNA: TGTGCCAGCAGCCTAGATCAGCCCCAGCATTTT.

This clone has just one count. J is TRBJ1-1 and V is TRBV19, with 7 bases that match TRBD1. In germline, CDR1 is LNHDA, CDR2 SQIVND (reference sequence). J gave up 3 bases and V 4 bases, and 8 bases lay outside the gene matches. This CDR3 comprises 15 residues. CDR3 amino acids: CASSTRRQGDTEAFF. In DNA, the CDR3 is TGTGCCAGTAGTACTCGCCGACAGGGTGACACTGAAGCTTTCTTT.

CDR3 loop: CASSRKSAGTINEKLFF. Here the CDR3 DNA reads TGCGCCAGCAGCCGCAAAAGCGCCGGGACTATTAATGAAAAACTGTTTTTT. The genes are TRBV4-1 and TRBJ1-4, with D possibly matching TRBD1 (5 bases). V lost 4 bases and J 4 bases, leaving 19 bases between the germline ends. This CDR3 spans 17 amino acids. CDR1 MGHRA and CDR2 YSYEKL come from the germline V gene.

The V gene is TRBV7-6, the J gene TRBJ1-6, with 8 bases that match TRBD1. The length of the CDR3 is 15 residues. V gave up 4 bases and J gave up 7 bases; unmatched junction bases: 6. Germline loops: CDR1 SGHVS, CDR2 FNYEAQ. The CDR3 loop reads CASSSGQGGNSPLHF. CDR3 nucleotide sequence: TGTGCCAGCAGCTCTGGACAGGGAGGGAATTCACCCCTCCACTTT. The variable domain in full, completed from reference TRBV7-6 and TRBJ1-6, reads GAGVSQSPRYKVTKRGQDVALRCDPISGHVSLYWYRQALGQGPEFLTYFNYEAQQDKSGLPNDRFSAERPEGSISTLTIQRTEQRDSAMYRCASSSGQGGNSPLHFGNGTRLTVT.

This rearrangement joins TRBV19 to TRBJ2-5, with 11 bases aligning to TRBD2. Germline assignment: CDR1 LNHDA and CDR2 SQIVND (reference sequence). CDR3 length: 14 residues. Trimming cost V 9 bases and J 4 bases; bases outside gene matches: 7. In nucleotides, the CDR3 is TGTGCCAGCGCACTAGCGGGAGTGTCAGAGACCCAGTACTTC. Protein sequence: CASALAGVSETQYF.

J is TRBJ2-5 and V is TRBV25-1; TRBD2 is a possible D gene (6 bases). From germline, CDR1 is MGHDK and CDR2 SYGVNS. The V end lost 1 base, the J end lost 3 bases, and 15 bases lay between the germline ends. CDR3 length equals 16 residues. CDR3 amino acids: CASSEFRGSVEETQYF. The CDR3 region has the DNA TGTGCCAGCAGTGAATTCCGGGGGAGTGTGGAAGAGACCCAGTACTTC. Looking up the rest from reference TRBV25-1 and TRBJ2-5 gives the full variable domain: EADIYQTPRYLVIGTGKKITLECSQTMGHDKMYWYQQDPGMELHLIHYSYGVNSTEKGDLSSESTVSRIRTEHFPLTLESARPSHTSQYLCASSEFRGSVEETQYFGPGTRLLVL.